The table lists the clone carrying this TCR beta chain with a few counts. Its antigen is unidentified. Germline CDR1 and CDR2: WSHSY and SAAADI. This CDR3 region has 13 residues. This record comes from a study of post-analysis software for immune sequencing data. Whole-study context: Both relapsing-remitting and secondary progressive multiple sclerosis featured among the disease courses, as did progressive-relapsing multiple sclerosis. Study-level results: Those with multiple sclerosis, the patient group, showed significantly lower normalized Chao1 diversity than controls. Batch-matched samples strongly co-clustered by F measure. Five or six TRBV segments were significantly more frequent in patients than in controls. TRBV5-6, TRBV5-1 and TRBV20-1 were among these segments.

The TCR beta cDNA libraries carried unique molecular identifiers. One entry per CDR3 protein, called by TCRdb with MiXCR from the PCR reads. The profile shows roughly 410,000 distinct CDR3 sequences, around a third of them singletons. The sequenced material came from blood. V gene TRBV10-2 combines with J gene TRBJ2-5; D not resolved. The J call could be wrong; TRBJ2-7 is a better fit for the DNA end. The TCR comes from a girl aged 5 to 17 with multiple sclerosis. CDR3 sequence reads: CASSESVRYEQYF. The CDR3 DNA follows: TGCGCCAGCAGTGAGTCGGTGAGGTACGAGCAGTACTTC.